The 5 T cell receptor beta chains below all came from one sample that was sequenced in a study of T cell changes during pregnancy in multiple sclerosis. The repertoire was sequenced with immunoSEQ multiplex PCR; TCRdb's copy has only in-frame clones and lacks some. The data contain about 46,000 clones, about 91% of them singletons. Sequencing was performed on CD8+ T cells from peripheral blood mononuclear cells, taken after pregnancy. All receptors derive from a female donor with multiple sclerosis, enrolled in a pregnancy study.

CDR3: CASSPPGGMFNEQFF. In DNA, the CDR3 is TGTGCCAGCAGCCCGCCAGGGGGGATGTTTAATGAGCAGTTCTTC. The chain combines TRBV4-2 with TRBJ2-1; D may be TRBD1 (7 bases). There are 15 residues in the CDR3. Germline values: CDR1 LGHNA, CDR2 YNFKEQ. The V and J ends lost 4 bases and 7 bases respectively, with 17 bases between them.

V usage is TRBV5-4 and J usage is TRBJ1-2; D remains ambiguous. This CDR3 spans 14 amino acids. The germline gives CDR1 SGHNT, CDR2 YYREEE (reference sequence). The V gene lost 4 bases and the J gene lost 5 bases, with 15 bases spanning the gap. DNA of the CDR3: TGTGCCAGCAGCCCGCGGGCAGGCGGGTATGGCTACACCTTC. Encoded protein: CASSPRAGGYGYTF.

The CDR3: CASSLGPRGVSGNTIYF. The CDR3 bases are TGTGCCAGCAGCTTAGGCCCTCGGGGGGTCTCTGGAAACACCATATATTTT. The chain links TRBV13 to TRBJ1-3, with a tentative D call TRBD1 (5 bases). Trimming took off 0 bases at V and 0 bases at J, with 12 bases between the two ends. CDR3 size: 17 residues. Per the germline V gene, CDR1 is PRHDT and CDR2 is FYEKMQ (reference sequence).

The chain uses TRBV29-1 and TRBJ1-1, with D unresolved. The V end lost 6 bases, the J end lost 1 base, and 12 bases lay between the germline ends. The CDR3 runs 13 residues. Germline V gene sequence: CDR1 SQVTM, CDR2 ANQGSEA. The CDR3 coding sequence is TGCAGCGTCACCCCGGGGTGGAACACTGAAGCTTTCTTT. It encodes CSVTPGWNTEAFF.

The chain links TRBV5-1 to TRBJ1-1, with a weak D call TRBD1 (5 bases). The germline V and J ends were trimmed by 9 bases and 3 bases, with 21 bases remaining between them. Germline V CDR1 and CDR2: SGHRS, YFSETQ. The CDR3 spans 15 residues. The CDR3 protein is CATSDSGDGHTEAFF. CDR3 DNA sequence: TGCGCCACCTCGGATTCGGGGGATGGGCACACTGAAGCTTTCTTT.